This T cell receptor beta chain was documented in a study of T cells after somatic rescue of genetic block. Method: immunoSEQ multiplex PCR; TCRdb's copy keeps in-frame clones and lacks some. The sample includes 110,000 or so clones, 90% to 95% of them seen just once. The source material was peripheral blood mononuclear cells (PBMCs). The TCR sequence derives from a woman aged 18-29 years.

Written as DNA, the CDR3 is TGTGCCAGCAGTTTCAATAACTATGGCTACACCTTC. Protein: CASSFNNYGYTF. This chain connects TRBV28 to TRBJ1-2; D remains ambiguous. The CDR3 is made up of 12 amino acids. V was clipped by 3 bases and J by 1 base, with 3 bases between them. CDR1 is MDHEN, CDR2 SYDVKM, per germline.